The source of this TCR beta chain is a study of T cells in Graves' hyperthyroidism and ophthalmopathy. Study-level points and caveats: Ophthalmopathy was told apart from stable hyperthyroidism by a 13 V-J model.

With regard to this clonotype: The target antigen is unknown.

TCR beta CDR3 regions were amplified from RNA transcripts. First-round RT-PCR targeting the TCR CDR3 was performed with the HTBI primer set. TCRdb redid the calling of the multiplex PCR reads with MiXCR, one entry per CDR3 protein. Altogether 300,000 to 500,000 distinct CDR3 sequences are present, about 15% being singletons, with the ten largest covering 30% to 35%. V lost 3 bases and J 4 bases, leaving 26 bases between the germline ends. The CDR3 has 18 amino acids. In germline, CDR1 is SQVTM, CDR2 ANQGSEA. An absence of ophthalmopathy progression within 18 months meant stable Graves' hyperthyroidism. Subjects aged 18 to 65 presented with newly diagnosed hyperthyroidism of less than 2 months' duration.

This chain links TRBV29-1 with TRBJ2-3; weak D call: TRBD2 (7 bases). The specimen was blood. This clonotype was sampled from a woman aged 25 to 45 with Graves' hyperthyroidism. The DNA of the CDR3 is TGCAGCGTTGAGGGGGGGGTTGGGGGCGGGAGCCCAGCAGATACGCAGTATTTT. Residues: CSVEGGVGGGSPADTQYF.